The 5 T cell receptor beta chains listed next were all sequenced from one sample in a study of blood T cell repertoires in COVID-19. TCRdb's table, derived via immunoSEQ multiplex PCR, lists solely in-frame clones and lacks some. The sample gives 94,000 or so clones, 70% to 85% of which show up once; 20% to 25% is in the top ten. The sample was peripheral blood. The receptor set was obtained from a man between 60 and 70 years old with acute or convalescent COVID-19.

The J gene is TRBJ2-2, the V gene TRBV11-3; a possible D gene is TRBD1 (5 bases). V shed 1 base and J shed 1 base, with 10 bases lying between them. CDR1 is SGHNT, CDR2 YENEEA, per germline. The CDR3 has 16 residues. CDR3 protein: CASSLGQGRNTGELFF. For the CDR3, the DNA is TGTGCCAGCAGCTTAGGTCAGGGTAGGAACACCGGGGAGCTGTTTTTT.

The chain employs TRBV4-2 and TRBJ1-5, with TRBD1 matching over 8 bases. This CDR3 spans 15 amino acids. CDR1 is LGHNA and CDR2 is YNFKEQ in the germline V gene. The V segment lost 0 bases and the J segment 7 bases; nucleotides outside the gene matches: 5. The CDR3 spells CASSQDMTGVQPQHF. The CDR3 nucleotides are TGTGCCAGCAGCCAAGATATGACAGGGGTACAGCCCCAGCATTTT.

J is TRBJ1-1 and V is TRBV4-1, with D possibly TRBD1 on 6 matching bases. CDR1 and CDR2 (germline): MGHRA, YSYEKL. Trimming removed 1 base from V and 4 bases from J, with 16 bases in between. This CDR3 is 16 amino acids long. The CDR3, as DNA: TGCGCCAGCAGCCAAGGTGCGGGAGTCAGGGGCACTGAAGCTTTCTTT. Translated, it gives CASSQGAGVRGTEAFF.

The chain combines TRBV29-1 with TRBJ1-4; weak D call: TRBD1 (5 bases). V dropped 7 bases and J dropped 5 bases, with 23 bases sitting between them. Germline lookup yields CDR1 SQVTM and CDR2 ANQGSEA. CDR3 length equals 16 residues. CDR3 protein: CSASMSGSGLNEKLFF. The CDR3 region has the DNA TGCAGCGCCAGTATGAGCGGGTCAGGGTTAAATGAAAAACTGTTTTTT.

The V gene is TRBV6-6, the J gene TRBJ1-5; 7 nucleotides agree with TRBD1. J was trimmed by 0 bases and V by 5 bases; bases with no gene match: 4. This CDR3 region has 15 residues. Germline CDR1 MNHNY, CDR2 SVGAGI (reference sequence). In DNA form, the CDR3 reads TGTGCCAGCAGTACACAGGGGCGTAGCAATCAGCCCCAGCATTTT. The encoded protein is CASSTQGRSNQPQHF.